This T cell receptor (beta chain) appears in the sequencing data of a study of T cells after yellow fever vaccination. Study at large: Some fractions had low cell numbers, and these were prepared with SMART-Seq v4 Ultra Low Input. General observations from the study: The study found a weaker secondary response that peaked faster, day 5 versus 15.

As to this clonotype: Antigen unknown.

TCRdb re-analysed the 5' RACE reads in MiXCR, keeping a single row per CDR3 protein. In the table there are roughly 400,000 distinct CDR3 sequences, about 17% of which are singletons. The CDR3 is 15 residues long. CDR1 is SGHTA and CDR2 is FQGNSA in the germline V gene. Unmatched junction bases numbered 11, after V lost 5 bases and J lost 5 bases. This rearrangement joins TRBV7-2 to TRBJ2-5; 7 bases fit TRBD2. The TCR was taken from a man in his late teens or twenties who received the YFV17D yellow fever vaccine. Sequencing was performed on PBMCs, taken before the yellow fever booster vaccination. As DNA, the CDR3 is TGTGCCAGCAGCCCCTTGGCGGGAGACCGGGAGACCCAGTACTTC. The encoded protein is CASSPLAGDRETQYF.